The 19 T cell receptor beta chains in this list originate from one sample, sequenced in a study of OX40 agonist ivuxolimab in advanced cancers. Clones were sequenced by immunoSEQ multiplex PCR, and TCRdb holds only the in-frame ones, with some missing. The top ten clones hold roughly 25% of a sample with tens of thousands of clones, about nine tenths of them seen once. Sequencing used CD4+ or CD8+ T cells sorted from blood, obtained in a trial of the OX40 agonist ivuxolimab. All receptors come from an adult with an advanced solid tumor such as melanoma, head and neck, liver or kidney cancer.

This clone was seen once. V is TRBV14 and J is TRBJ2-7; 8 bases line up with TRBD1. V lost 2 bases and J lost 5; bases outside the gene matches: 5. This CDR3 has 14 residues. Per the germline V gene, CDR1 is SGHDN and CDR2 is FVKESK. CDR3 nucleotides: TGTGCCAGCAGCCAACTGGGACAGGTCCACGAGCAGTACTTC. Translating it yields CASSQLGQVHEQYF.

The V call is TRBV4-3, the J call TRBJ2-5; perhaps D is TRBD1 or TRBD2 (6 bases each). CDR1 is LGHNA and CDR2 is YSLEER in the germline V gene. This CDR3 contains 15 residues. Trimming shortened V by 0 bases and J by 5 bases, and 13 bases separated the two germline ends. In DNA, the CDR3 is TGCGCCAGCAGCCAAGAAGAACGGGGGCAGGAGACCCAGTACTTC. Translation: CASSQEERGQETQYF.

The chain is built from TRBV7-9 and TRBJ1-1; TRBD1 aligns across 11 bases. Germline lookup yields CDR1 SEHNR and CDR2 FQNEAQ (reference sequence). The CDR3 runs 19 residues. With V trimmed by 8 bases and J by 3 bases, 20 bases remained unmatched. CDR3 coding DNA: TGTGCCAGCCAGACCACTAAATTGAAGGACAGGGGGCGGGACACTGAAGCTTTCTTT. Its translation is CASQTTKLKDRGRDTEAFF.

The V call is TRBV7-8, the J call TRBJ1-1; no clear D gene. Trimming shortened V by 0 bases and J by 3 bases, and 5 bases separated the two germline ends. The CDR3 spans 13 residues. Germline lookup yields CDR1 SGHVS and CDR2 FQNEAQ. The CDR3 nucleotides read TGTGCCAGCAGCTTAGCGCTCGACACTGAAGCTTTCTTT. This codes for CASSLALDTEAFF.

This chain uses TRBV27 with TRBJ2-3; D is tentatively TRBD1 or TRBD2 (5 bases each). V was shortened by 5 bases and J by 0 bases, with 9 bases between the two germline ends. The CDR3 covers 14 residues. Germline CDR1 and CDR2: MNHEY and SMNVEV (reference sequence). CDR3 protein: CASSRGESTDTQYF. The CDR3 DNA follows: TGTGCCAGCAGTCGGGGCGAAAGCACAGATACGCAGTATTTT.

This rearrangement joins TRBV5-1 to TRBJ2-7; no reliable D call. Trimming took off 1 base at V and 7 bases at J, with 15 bases between the two ends. This CDR3 comprises 14 residues. Germline CDR1 and CDR2: SGHRS and YFSETQ. The CDR3, as DNA: TGCGCCAGCAGCTTGTTCGGTCAAACCGGAGAGCAGTACTTC. It codes for CASSLFGQTGEQYF. Full variable domain (rest looked up from reference TRBV5-1 and TRBJ2-7): KAGVTQTPRYLIKTRGQQVTLSCSPISGHRSVSWYQQTPGQGLQFLFEYFSETQRNKGNFPGRFSGRQFSNSRSEMNVSTLELGDSALYLCASSLFGQTGEQYFGPGTRLTVT.

This chain links TRBV7-9 with TRBJ1-1; no clear D gene. Trimming shortened V by 1 base and J by 0 bases, and 3 bases separated the two germline ends. Germline V lookup: CDR1 SEHNR, CDR2 FQNEAQ (reference sequence). The CDR3 is 13 amino acids. CDR3 in amino acids: CASSLVLNTEAFF. The CDR3 DNA follows: TGTGCCAGCAGCTTAGTCCTGAACACTGAAGCTTTCTTT.

The chain recombines TRBV27 with TRBJ2-5, with D perhaps given as TRBD1 or TRBD2 (5 bases each). CDR1 is MNHEY, CDR2 SMNVEV, per germline (reference sequence). The CDR3 runs 14 residues. The V and J ends lost 8 bases and 1 base respectively, with 14 bases between them. The CDR3 region is CASSAQGAQETQYF. The CDR3 bases are TGTGCCAGCTCGGCCCAGGGAGCCCAAGAGACCCAGTACTTC.

Here the CDR3 DNA reads TGTGCCAGCAGCGCCCGGGGGGCGGCCATTGGGGGGATCTACGAGCAGTACTTC. This translates into CASSARGAAIGGIYEQYF. This chain connects TRBV7-2 to TRBJ2-7; D perhaps matches TRBD2 (7 bases). Germline CDR1 SGHTA, CDR2 FQGNSA. This CDR3 has 18 residues. Trimming pared 5 bases from V and 3 bases from J, leaving 26 bases between.

V usage is TRBV13 and J usage is TRBJ1-4; D unclear. This CDR3 has 15 residues. The V end was cut by 3 bases, the J end by 0 bases, with 8 bases between. The germline gives CDR1 PRHDT, CDR2 FYEKMQ (reference sequence). In DNA form, the CDR3 reads TGTGCCAGCAGCTTCCGGGAACCAACTAATGAAAAACTGTTTTTT. Residues: CASSFREPTNEKLFF.

The gene calls are TRBV6-1 and TRBJ2-2; 12 bases agree with TRBD1. The CDR3 runs to 17 residues. From germline, CDR1 is MNHNS and CDR2 SASEGT. The junction had 5 bases not matched to a gene; V was cut back by 1 base and J by 5 bases. The CDR3 reads CASSEEGTGGLTGELFF. The CDR3, as DNA: TGTGCCAGCAGTGAAGAGGGGACAGGGGGCCTGACCGGGGAGCTGTTTTTT.

The CDR3 DNA reads as TGTGCCAGCAGTTACAGGACTGATGGCACAGATACGCAGTATTTT. Its translation: CASSYRTDGTDTQYF. The V call is TRBV6-5, the J call TRBJ2-3, with D tentatively TRBD2 (5 bases). Germline loops: CDR1 MNHEY, CDR2 SVGAGI. Trimming took 2 bases from V and 1 from J, leaving 10 bases between them. The CDR3 covers 15 residues.

This clone occurred once. This chain connects TRBV4-3 to TRBJ2-1, with TRBD2 matching over 13 bases. The length of the CDR3 is 17 residues. Trimming removed 4 bases from V and 5 bases from J; junction bases left unmatched: 8. The germline V gene encodes CDR1 LGHNA and CDR2 YSLEER. CDR3 nucleotide sequence: TGCGCCAGCAGCCCAGGACTAGCGGGAGTACTCAACAATGAGCAGTTCTTC. Translation: CASSPGLAGVLNNEQFF.

The chain uses TRBV18 and TRBJ2-7; 9 positions match TRBD2. The ends lost 5 bases at V and 2 bases at J; junction bases unmatched: 10. From germline, CDR1 is KGHSH and CDR2 LQKENI. CDR3 length: 16 residues. CDR3 sequence: CASSKREVLAPYEQYF. The CDR3 DNA reads TGTGCCAGCTCAAAGCGGGAGGTCTTGGCCCCCTACGAGCAGTACTTC. The whole variable domain, filled in from reference TRBV18 and TRBJ2-7, reads NAGVMQNPRHLVRRRGQEARLRCSPMKGHSHVYWYRQLPEEGLKFMVYLQKENIIDESGMPKERFSAEFPKEGPSILRIQQVVRGDSAAYFCASSKREVLAPYEQYFGPGTRLTVT.

V is TRBV4-2 and J is TRBJ2-1; no reliable D call. CDR3 length equals 15 residues. Germline V CDR1 and CDR2: LGHNA, YNFKEQ. V was clipped by 0 bases and J by 4 bases, with 10 bases between them. The CDR3 bases are TGTGCCAGCAGCCAAGAGCAAGTCAGATACAATGAGCAGTTCTTC. Protein: CASSQEQVRYNEQFF.

The genes are TRBV7-3 and TRBJ2-1, with 9 bases identical to TRBD2. V dropped 5 bases and J dropped 8; count of bases not matched to a gene: 7. Germline CDR1 and CDR2: SGHTA and FQGTGA. The CDR3 covers 14 residues. The CDR3 spells CASSTGTSNDEQFF. The CDR3 DNA is TGTGCCAGCAGCACCGGGACTAGCAACGATGAGCAGTTCTTC. Variable domain in full (rest from reference TRBV7-3 and TRBJ2-1): GAGVSQTPSNKVTEKGKYVELRCDPISGHTALYWYRQSLGQGPEFLIYFQGTGAADDSGLPNDRFFAVRPEGSVSTLKIQRTERGDSAVYLCASSTGTSNDEQFFGPGTRLTVL.

The chain carries TRBV27 and TRBJ1-5; 7 nucleotides line up with TRBD1. The CDR3 is 15 residues long. The V gene's germline CDR1 is MNHEY and CDR2 SMNVEV (reference sequence). V shed 5 bases, J shed 2 bases, and the junction held 6 bases outside the gene matches. The CDR3 is CASSPSGTGNQPQHF. The DNA of the CDR3 is TGTGCCAGCAGTCCATCCGGGACAGGCAATCAGCCCCAGCATTTT.

This CDR3 reads CASSVKTNTGELFF. The CDR3, as DNA: TGTGCCAGCAGCGTAAAGACAAACACCGGGGAGCTGTTTTTT. The V and J genes are TRBV9 and TRBJ2-2, with D hard to call. Germline V gives CDR1 SGDLS, CDR2 YYNGEE. With 1 base removed from V and 2 bases from J, the gap between germline ends came to 6 bases. CDR3 length: 14 residues.

The V gene is TRBV9, the J gene TRBJ2-3, with D perhaps assigned TRBD1 or TRBD2 (5 bases each). Germline CDR1 reads SGDLS; CDR2 reads YYNGEE. V was clipped by 0 bases and J by 1 base, with 6 bases between them. This CDR3 spans 14 amino acids. The CDR3 loop is CASSVEGRTDTQYF. The CDR3 nucleotides are TGTGCCAGCAGCGTAGAGGGACGCACAGATACGCAGTATTTT. The whole variable domain, filled in from reference TRBV9 and TRBJ2-3, reads DSGVTQTPKHLITATGQRVTLRCSPRSGDLSVYWYQQSLDQGLQFLIQYYNGEERAKGNILERFSAQQFPDLHSELNLSSLELGDSALYFCASSVEGRTDTQYFGPGTRLTVL.